This T cell receptor (beta chain) was identified in a study of blood T cell repertoires in COVID-19. The wider study: There were acute and convalescent COVID-19 samples, and they came from the United States, Italy and Spain. T cells, B-cell-depleted T cells, or PBMCs provided the cDNA or gDNA that served as material.

V trimming: 1 base; J trimming: 2 bases; junction bases outside the gene matches: 2. The CDR3 is 15 residues long. Germline V gene sequence: CDR1 SGHVS, CDR2 FQNEAQ. In the original workflow: From reference gene primer amplification, estimates of nucleated cell counts were derived. The protocol was immunoSEQ multiplex PCR, while the TCRdb copy is restricted to in-frame clones and leaves out a portion. The V and J calls and the clone size are those of that table, but D and trimming were determined from the DNA. The table shows more than 110,000 clones, with roughly 73% occurring only once. The material sequenced was peripheral blood. The rearrangement uses TRBV7-8 and TRBJ1-2; TRBD1 matches at 9 bases. This clonotype originated in a woman in her fifties or sixties with active or convalescent COVID-19. The CDR3 DNA is TGTGCCAGCAGCTTAGGGGGGACAGGGAACTATGGCTACACCTTC. Translation: CASSLGGTGNYGYTF.